This TCR beta chain is drawn from a study of blood T cell repertoires in COVID-19. Whole-study context: Italy, Spain and the United States were the sources of the convalescent and acute COVID-19 samples. PBMCs, B-cell-depleted T cells, or T cells provided the cDNA or gDNA that made up the material.

Authors' data handling: Scientists estimated how many nucleated cells there were by amplifying reference gene primers. The protocol was immunoSEQ multiplex PCR, while the TCRdb copy is restricted to in-frame clones and leaves out a portion. The D gene and trimming were derived from the DNA, and the V and J assignments and clone size from that table. The sample yields about 150,000 clones, more than 70% seen once. The sequence derives from a woman in her 70s who had recovered from COVID-19. Sequencing was done on a sample of peripheral blood.

DNA for the CDR3: TGTGCCAGCAGCCCACAGGGACAGGGGTCACCCCTCCACTTT. Translation: CASSPQGQGSPLHF. The genes are TRBV7-2 and TRBJ1-6, with TRBD1 identical over 10 bases. Germline V lookup: CDR1 SGHTA, CDR2 FQGNSA. The CDR3 sequence is 14 residues long. V was pared by 5 bases and J by 10 bases, with 5 bases of the junction left unmatched. The complete variable domain, with remaining parts taken from reference TRBV7-2 and TRBJ1-6, reads GAGVSQSPSNKVTEKGKDVELRCDPISGHTALYWYRQSLGQGLEFLIYFQGNSAPDKSGLPSDRFSAERTGGSVSTLTIQRTQQEDSAVYLCASSPQGQGSPLHFGNGTRLTVT.